Ten or more counts support the clone carrying this TCR beta chain. MiXCR, run by TCRdb on the PCR reads, gives a single entry per CDR3 protein. The table has 8,500 to 11,000 distinct CDR3 sequences, about 30% seen once. This record comes from a study of immune characterization of retroperitoneal liposarcoma. Sequenced: tumor tissue. The source is a female donor with retroperitoneal liposarcoma.

The CDR3 loop is CASGRVQETQFF. The DNA of the CDR3 is TGTGCCAGTGGGCGGGTACAAGAGACCCAGTTCTTC. The chain is built from TRBV6-6 and TRBJ2-5, with D tentatively TRBD2 (5 bases). The DNA end favors TRBJ2-1, so the J call may be wrong. The CDR3 has 12 residues. Per the germline V gene, CDR1 is MNHNY and CDR2 is SVGAGI (reference sequence).